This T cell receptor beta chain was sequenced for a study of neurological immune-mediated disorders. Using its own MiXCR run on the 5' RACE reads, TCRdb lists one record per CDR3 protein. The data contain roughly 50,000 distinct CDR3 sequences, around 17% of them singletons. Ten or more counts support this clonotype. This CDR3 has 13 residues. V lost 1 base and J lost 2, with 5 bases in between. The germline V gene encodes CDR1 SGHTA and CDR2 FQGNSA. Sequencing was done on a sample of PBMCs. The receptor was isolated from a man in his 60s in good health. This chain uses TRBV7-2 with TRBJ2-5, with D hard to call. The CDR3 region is CASSLGLQETQYF. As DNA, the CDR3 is TGTGCCAGCAGCTTAGGGTTACAAGAGACCCAGTACTTC.